These 27 T cell receptor beta chains came from one sample sequenced in a study of T cell responses to AZD1222 COVID-19 vaccine. Measured with immunoSEQ multiplex PCR; TCRdb has only the in-frame clones, and not every one. The profile shows around 120,000 clones, around 86% of them singletons. The sequencing used peripheral blood, collected on day 0 of AZD1222 vaccination. These receptors were collected from an adult in good health.

This clone is medium-sized in the sample. The rearrangement uses TRBV6-5 and TRBJ2-2; no reliable D call. Between the trimmed V and J ends, which lost 10 bases and 0 bases, there was a span of 15 bases. CDR3 length equals 15 residues. The V gene's germline CDR1 is MNHEY and CDR2 SVGAGI. The CDR3 bases are TGTGCCACCGAACACGCTAGTCCGAACACCGGGGAGCTGTTTTTT. This sequence encodes CATEHASPNTGELFF.

This clone was found once. V and J are TRBV7-2 and TRBJ1-2, with 11 bases fitting TRBD1. Trimming at V came to 5 bases and at J to 2 bases, leaving 10 bases not matched to a gene. Germline CDR1 is SGHTA and CDR2 is FQGNSA. This CDR3 contains 17 residues. CDR3 in DNA: TGTGCCAGCAGCACCCGGACAGGGGGCCGTTCCAACTATGGCTACACCTTC. Its protein is CASSTRTGGRSNYGYTF. Supplemented by reference TRBV7-2 and TRBJ1-2, the full variable domain reads GAGVSQSPSNKVTEKGKDVELRCDPISGHTALYWYRQSLGQGLEFLIYFQGNSAPDKSGLPSDRFSAERTGGSVSTLTIQRTQQEDSAVYLCASSTRTGGRSNYGYTFGSGTRLTVV.

This chain connects TRBV5-5 to TRBJ1-2, with a possible D match to TRBD1 (5 bases). Looked up from germline, CDR1 is SGHKS and CDR2 is YYEKEE (reference sequence). CDR3 size: 16 residues. Trimming took 0 bases from V and 8 from J, leaving 20 bases between them. The CDR3 spells CASSLARVPPKDGYTF. The CDR3 DNA is TGTGCCAGCAGCTTGGCCAGGGTACCTCCCAAGGACGGCTACACCTTC. Drawing the rest from reference TRBV5-5 and TRBJ1-2, the complete variable domain is DAGVTQSPTHLIKTRGQQVTLRCSPISGHKSVSWYQQVLGQGPQFIFQYYEKEERGRGNFPDRFSARQFPNYSSELNVNALLLGDSALYLCASSLARVPPKDGYTFGSGTRLTVV.

The rearrangement joins TRBV30 to TRBJ1-5, with 7 positions matching TRBD1. The germline V gene encodes CDR1 GTSNPN and CDR2 SVGIG (reference sequence). The CDR3 consists of 14 residues. V gave up 7 bases and J gave up 0 bases; unmatched junction bases: 6. The CDR3 reads CAYVTGTSNQPQHF. The DNA of the CDR3 is TGTGCCTATGTGACAGGGACTAGCAATCAGCCCCAGCATTTT. The entire variable domain, with the rest obtained from reference TRBV30 and TRBJ1-5, is as follows: SQTIHQWPATLVQPVGSPLSLECTVEGTSNPNLYWYRQAAGRGLQLLFYSVGIGQISSEVPQNLSASRPQDRQFILSSKKLLLSDSGFYLCAYVTGTSNQPQHFGDGTRLSIL.

The chain links TRBV13 to TRBJ1-5; 7 nucleotides agree with TRBD1. The CDR3 sequence is 14 residues long. J lost 3 bases, V lost 6 bases, and 5 bases had no gene match. CDR1 PRHDT and CDR2 FYEKMQ come from the germline V gene (reference sequence). Here the CDR3 DNA reads TGTGCCAGCAGTTTGGGACAGCACAATCAGCCCCAGCATTTT. This codes for CASSLGQHNQPQHF.

V gene TRBV20-1 combines with J gene TRBJ1-4; D is unresolved. V was clipped by 3 bases and J by 5 bases, with 10 bases between them. From germline, CDR1 is DFQATT and CDR2 SNEGSKA (reference sequence). The CDR3 loop spans 13 amino acids. The CDR3 region has the DNA TGCAGTGCTAGTGGCGCCCCGAATGAAAAACTGTTTTTT. This gives the protein CSASGAPNEKLFF.

This chain uses TRBV6-5 with TRBJ1-3; perhaps TRBD1 as D (5 bases). Germline lookup yields CDR1 MNHEY and CDR2 SVGAGI. CDR3 length equals 13 residues. The V gene lost 0 bases and the J gene lost 15 bases, with 15 bases spanning the gap. The CDR3 DNA follows: TGTGCCAGCAGTTACTCTTCTTCCGGACATCCATATTTT. Amino acids: CASSYSSSGHPYF.

This rearrangement joins TRBV4-2 to TRBJ1-2; D ambiguous. CDR3 length: 14 amino acids. Trimming stripped 0 bases from V and 3 bases from J, with 8 bases between. Germline V gene sequence: CDR1 LGHNA, CDR2 YNFKEQ. CDR3 sequence: CASSQDGKDYGYTF. DNA of the CDR3: TGTGCCAGCAGCCAAGATGGCAAGGACTATGGCTACACCTTC.

This clone showed up just once. The rearrangement links TRBV2 to TRBJ2-7, with 13 nucleotides matching TRBD2. V trimming: 7 bases; J trimming: 4 bases; junction bases outside the gene matches: 4. The CDR3 length is 14 residues. Germline CDR1 reads SNHLY; CDR2 reads FYNNEI. CDR3 protein: CASKTSGGIYEQYF. As DNA, the CDR3 is TGTGCCAGCAAGACTAGCGGGGGGATTTACGAGCAGTACTTC.

J is TRBJ1-3 and V is TRBV19; TRBD1 agrees at 9 bases. The V gene end was trimmed by 3 bases and the J gene end by 1 base; junction bases not matched to a gene: 7. Germline V gene lookup returns CDR1 LNHDA and CDR2 SQIVND (reference sequence). CDR3 length equals 17 residues. The CDR3 sequence is CASSIYTGGASGNTIYF. The CDR3 DNA sequence: TGTGCCAGTAGTATTTACACAGGGGGCGCATCTGGAAACACCATATATTTT.

The chain employs TRBV27 and TRBJ2-3, with TRBD2 matching over 8 bases. This CDR3 has 14 residues. J was trimmed by 5 bases and V by 6 bases; bases with no gene match: 7. Germline CDR1 and CDR2: MNHEY and SMNVEV (reference sequence). CDR3 loop: CASRSLAGLDTQYF. In nucleotides, the CDR3 is TGTGCCAGCAGGTCCCTAGCGGGCCTAGATACGCAGTATTTT.

The chain carries TRBV3-1 (or the pseudogene TRBV3-2) and TRBJ1-6; perhaps TRBD1 as D (6 bases). V lost 2 bases, J lost 7 bases, and 9 bases lay in between. The CDR3 extends over 14 amino acids. Germline assignment: CDR1 LGHDT and CDR2 YNNKEL (reference sequence). CDR3: CASSQLDRNSPLHF. Here the CDR3 DNA reads TGTGCCAGCAGCCAATTGGACAGAAATTCACCCCTCCACTTT.

The CDR3 sequence: CATQERGQGPNYGYTF. For the CDR3, the DNA is TGTGCCACCCAAGAAAGGGGACAGGGCCCTAACTATGGCTACACCTTC. V and J are TRBV7-8 and TRBJ1-2; 9 bases fit TRBD1. CDR1 is SGHVS, CDR2 FQNEAQ, per germline. V lost 10 bases to trimming and J lost 0 bases; unmatched junction nucleotides: 12. CDR3 length equals 16 residues.

The rearrangement uses TRBV27 and TRBJ2-3; TRBD2 matches at 12 bases. This CDR3 spans 16 amino acids. Germline V lookup: CDR1 MNHEY, CDR2 SMNVEV (reference sequence). Germline trimming cut 5 bases from V and 6 bases from J; bases unmatched to any gene: 9. The CDR3 nucleotides read TGTGCCAGCAGTCCGCAACTCGGACTAGCGGGGGATACGCAGTATTTT. It translates to CASSPQLGLAGDTQYF.

V gene TRBV19 combines with J gene TRBJ1-6, with a tentative D call TRBD1 (6 bases). The CDR3 runs to 13 residues. Deletions cut 5 bases from V and 4 bases from J, with 6 bases between. Germline-derived CDR1 and CDR2 are LNHDA and SQIVND (reference sequence). The CDR3 reads CASSQGYNSPLHF. CDR3 coding DNA: TGTGCCAGTAGTCAGGGGTATAATTCACCCCTCCACTTT.

The chain joins TRBV5-4 to TRBJ2-2; 11 bases align to TRBD2. Germline loops: CDR1 SGHNT, CDR2 YYREEE (reference sequence). This CDR3 is built from 15 residues. The junction had 4 bases not matched to a gene; V was cut back by 0 bases and J by 9 bases. The CDR3, as DNA: TGTGCCAGCAGCTTGGTCGCTAGCGGGGGGCGGGAGCTGTTTTTT. Translating gives CASSLVASGGRELFF. Complete variable domain (other parts from reference TRBV5-4 and TRBJ2-2): ETGVTQSPTHLIKTRGQQVTLRCSSQSGHNTVSWYQQALGQGPQFIFQYYREEENGRGNFPPRFSGLQFPNYSSELNVNALELDDSALYLCASSLVASGGRELFFGEGSRLTVL.

V gene TRBV10-3 combines with J gene TRBJ2-1, with 13 bases lining up with TRBD2. The CDR3 runs 14 residues. Germline V CDR1 and CDR2: ENHRY, SYGVKD. V was pared by 11 bases and J by 5 bases, with 6 bases of the junction left unmatched. The CDR3 coding sequence is TGTGCCGCTTCTGGGACTAGCGGGGACAATGAGCAGTTCTTC. This gives the protein CAASGTSGDNEQFF.

This clone was detected a few times. The chain has TRBV5-5 and TRBJ2-1; D possibly corresponds to TRBD2 (5 bases). The CDR3 totals 17 residues. Germline V gene sequence: CDR1 SGHKS, CDR2 YYEKEE (reference sequence). V gave up 4 bases and J gave up 5 bases, with 22 bases separating them. This CDR3 is CASSPMGSKLGNNEQFF. Here the CDR3 DNA reads TGTGCCAGCAGCCCAATGGGTTCAAAACTAGGCAACAATGAGCAGTTCTTC.

The chain links TRBV11-2 to TRBJ1-4, with TRBD1 identical over 8 bases. Germline V gene lookup returns CDR1 SGHAT and CDR2 FQNNGV. V trimming: 6 bases; J trimming: 8 bases; junction bases outside the gene matches: 8. The CDR3 covers 14 residues. The CDR3 region is CASSRDRYREKLFF. The CDR3 DNA sequence: TGTGCCAGCAGTCGGGACAGGTACAGAGAAAAACTGTTTTTT.

This chain uses TRBV27 with TRBJ1-1, with D unclear. CDR1 and CDR2 (germline): MNHEY, SMNVEV (reference sequence). This CDR3 spans 15 amino acids. V was pared by 0 bases and J by 5 bases, with 13 bases between. CDR3 sequence: CASSLSPRADTEAFF. DNA of the CDR3: TGTGCCAGCAGTTTATCCCCTCGGGCAGATACTGAAGCTTTCTTT.

This clone was counted between two and nine times. The chain combines TRBV29-1 with TRBJ1-5, with D unclear. From germline, CDR1 is SQVTM and CDR2 ANQGSEA. V was trimmed by 4 bases and J by 3 bases, leaving 10 bases between them. This CDR3 has 13 amino acids. The CDR3 loop reads CSVGYGNNQPQHF. The CDR3 DNA reads TGCAGCGTTGGGTATGGGAACAATCAGCCCCAGCATTTT.

This rearrangement joins TRBV14 to TRBJ1-2; D possibly corresponds to TRBD1 (5 bases). Trimming cost V 0 bases and J 7 bases, with 9 bases left between them. The CDR3 runs 13 residues. Germline V CDR1 and CDR2: SGHDN, FVKESK. The CDR3 spells CASSQDFQGGYTF. The CDR3 bases are TGTGCCAGCAGCCAAGATTTCCAGGGTGGCTACACCTTC.

This clone was recorded only once. The chain carries TRBV7-2 and TRBJ2-7; D is uncertain. CDR3 length: 16 residues. Germline CDR1 reads SGHTA; CDR2 reads FQGNSA. V dropped 5 bases and J dropped 2 bases, with 19 bases sitting between them. The CDR3 DNA follows: TGTGCCAGCAGCGCCCGCAGGCCCACCTACACCTACGAGCAGTACTTC. This encodes CASSARRPTYTYEQYF.

The chain links TRBV4-2 to TRBJ1-1; D might be TRBD1 (6 bases). V lost 3 bases and J lost 1, with 9 bases in between. Germline V gene lookup returns CDR1 LGHNA and CDR2 YNFKEQ. The CDR3 extends over 14 amino acids. CDR3 DNA: TGTGCCAGCAGCCACTGGACAGAGAACACTGAAGCTTTCTTT. Translation: CASSHWTENTEAFF.

The table lists this clone with a few counts. The V call is TRBV5-1, the J call TRBJ1-3; D not certain. This CDR3 is built from 14 residues. Per the germline V gene, CDR1 is SGHRS and CDR2 is YFSETQ. Trimming cost V 1 base and J 6 bases, with 11 bases left between them. For the CDR3, the DNA is TGCGCCAGCAGCTTGCAAGGGTTGGAAAACACCATATATTTT. As protein: CASSLQGLENTIYF.

This chain connects TRBV19 to TRBJ1-1; D remains ambiguous. In germline, CDR1 is LNHDA, CDR2 SQIVND (reference sequence). V was trimmed by 0 bases and J by 8 bases, leaving 10 bases between them. This CDR3 has 13 residues. The CDR3 reads CASSIDGSLEAFF. CDR3 sequence (DNA): TGTGCCAGTAGTATAGACGGTTCCCTAGAAGCTTTCTTT.

This clone has only a few counts. J is TRBJ2-6 and V is TRBV19; 8 positions agree with TRBD1. CDR3 size: 16 residues. J gave up 1 base and V 10 bases, and 9 bases lay outside the gene matches. Germline assignment: CDR1 LNHDA and CDR2 SQIVND (reference sequence). The CDR3 coding sequence is TGTGCCACCTCAGACAGGGGATCTTCTGGGGCCAACGTCCTGACTTTC. Amino acid sequence: CATSDRGSSGANVLTF.